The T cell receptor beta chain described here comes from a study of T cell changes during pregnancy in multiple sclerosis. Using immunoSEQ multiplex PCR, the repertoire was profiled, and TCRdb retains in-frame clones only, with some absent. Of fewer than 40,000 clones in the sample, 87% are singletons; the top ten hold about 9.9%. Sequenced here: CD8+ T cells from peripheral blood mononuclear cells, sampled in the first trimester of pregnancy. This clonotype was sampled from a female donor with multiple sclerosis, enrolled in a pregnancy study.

CDR3 region: CASSFGTEAFF. The CDR3, as DNA: TGCGCCAGCAGCTTCGGCACTGAAGCTTTCTTT. The rearrangement uses TRBV5-1 and TRBJ1-1; D ambiguous. Trimming shortened V by 2 bases and J by 4 bases, and 3 bases separated the two germline ends. CDR1 and CDR2 from the germline V gene are SGHRS and YFSETQ. This CDR3 is 11 amino acids long.